Described below is a single T cell receptor (beta chain) sequence and its context. Antigen specificity is unknown. The data stem from a study of monozygotic twins with inflammatory bowel disease. This CDR3 comprises 14 residues. CDR1 LGHNT and CDR2 FRNRAP come from the germline V gene. After re-calling the 5' RACE reads, TCRdb lists one entry per CDR3 protein, DNA absent. This repertoire comprises 300,000 to 350,000 distinct CDR3 sequences; its ten largest clones make up 2% to 2.5%. The study, taken as a whole, reports: Other individuals had fewer clonotypes in common with IBD patients than with healthy twins, especially with disease activity.

This sequence joins TRBV12-5 and TRBJ1-5; TCRdb returns TRBD1, unconfirmable since there is no DNA. This TCR came from a human donor with ulcerative colitis or Crohn's disease, or a healthy co-twin of an affected twin (not recorded which). The sample comprised blood. CDR3 residues: CASGPGQGNKAQHF.